This TCR beta chain stems from a study of blood T cell repertoires in COVID-19. For the study at large: Acute and convalescent COVID-19 specimens originated in the United States, Italy and Spain. Nucleic acid was either cDNA or gDNA, and it came from T cells, B-cell-depleted T cells, or PBMCs.

This CDR3 contains 17 residues. Germline V gene data show CDR1 as SGDLS and CDR2 as YYNGEE. Germline trimming cut 3 bases from V and 4 bases from J; bases unmatched to any gene: 12. Per the original methods: By means of reference gene primer amplification, nucleated cell counts were estimated. Produced via immunoSEQ multiplex PCR; TCRdb's table is partial and in-frame only. D and trimming were read from the DNA, whereas the V and J calls and clone size are those reported in that table. The repertoire holds 150,000 to 200,000 clones, with over 75% as singletons. What was sequenced was peripheral blood. This sequence originates from a man aged 70-80 years with active or convalescent COVID-19. The rearrangement uses TRBV9 and TRBJ1-3; 8 bases are a match to TRBD1. The CDR3 DNA sequence: TGTGCCAGCAGCGGGAGATCTGGGGACAGGAAAGGAAACACCATATATTTT. Residues: CASSGRSGDRKGNTIYF.